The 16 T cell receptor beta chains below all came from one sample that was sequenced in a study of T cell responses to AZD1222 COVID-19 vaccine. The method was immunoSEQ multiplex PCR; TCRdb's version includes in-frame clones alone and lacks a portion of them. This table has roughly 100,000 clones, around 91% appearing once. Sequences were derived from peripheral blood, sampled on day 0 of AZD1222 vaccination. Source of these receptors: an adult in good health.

The CDR3 here is CASSDRAPPDNEQFF. The CDR3 DNA reads as TGTGCCAGCAGTGACCGAGCGCCCCCAGACAATGAGCAGTTCTTC. The rearrangement uses TRBV2 and TRBJ2-1; D remains unclear. Germline V gene data show CDR1 as SNHLY and CDR2 as FYNNEI. V lost 3 bases to trimming and J lost 5 bases, with 14 bases between them. The CDR3 spans 15 residues.

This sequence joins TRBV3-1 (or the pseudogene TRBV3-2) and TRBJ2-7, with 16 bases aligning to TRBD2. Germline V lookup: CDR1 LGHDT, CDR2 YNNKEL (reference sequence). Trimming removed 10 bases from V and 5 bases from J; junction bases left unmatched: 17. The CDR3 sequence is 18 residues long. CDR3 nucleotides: TGTGCCACGCCCCTTGACGGGACTAGCGGGAGGGTTATCCACGAGCAGTACTTC. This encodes CATPLDGTSGRVIHEQYF.

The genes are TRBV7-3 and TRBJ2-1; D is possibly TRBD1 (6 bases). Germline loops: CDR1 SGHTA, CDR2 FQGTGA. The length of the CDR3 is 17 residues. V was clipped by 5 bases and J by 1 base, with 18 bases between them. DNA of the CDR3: TGTGCCAGCAGCCCAGGGGTCGGGTCTAGTTCCTACAATGAGCAGTTCTTC. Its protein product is CASSPGVGSSSYNEQFF.

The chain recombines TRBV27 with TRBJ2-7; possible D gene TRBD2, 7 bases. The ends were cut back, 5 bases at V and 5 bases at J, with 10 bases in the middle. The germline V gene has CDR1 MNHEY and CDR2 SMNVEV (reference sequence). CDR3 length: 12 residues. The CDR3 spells CASSKGGDEQYF. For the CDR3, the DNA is TGTGCCAGCAGTAAAGGGGGGGACGAGCAGTACTTC.

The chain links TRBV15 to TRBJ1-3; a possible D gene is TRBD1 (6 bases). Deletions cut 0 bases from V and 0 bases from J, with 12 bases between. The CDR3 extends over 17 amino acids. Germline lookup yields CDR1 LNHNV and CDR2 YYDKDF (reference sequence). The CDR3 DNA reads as TGTGCCACCAGCAGAGATCTGGGGGGGCACTCTGGAAACACCATATATTTT. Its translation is CATSRDLGGHSGNTIYF.

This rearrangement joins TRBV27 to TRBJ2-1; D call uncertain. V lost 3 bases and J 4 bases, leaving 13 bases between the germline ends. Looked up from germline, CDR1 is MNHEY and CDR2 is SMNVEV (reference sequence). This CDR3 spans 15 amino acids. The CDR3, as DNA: TGTGCCAGCAGTTTGAAAGTCCCTTCTTACAATGAGCAGTTCTTC. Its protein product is CASSLKVPSYNEQFF.

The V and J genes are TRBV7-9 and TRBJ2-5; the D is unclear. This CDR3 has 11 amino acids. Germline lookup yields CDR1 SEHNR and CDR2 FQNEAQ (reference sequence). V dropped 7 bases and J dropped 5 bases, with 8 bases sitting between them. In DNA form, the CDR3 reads TGTGCCAGCACCGATCGGGAGACCCAGTACTTC. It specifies CASTDRETQYF.

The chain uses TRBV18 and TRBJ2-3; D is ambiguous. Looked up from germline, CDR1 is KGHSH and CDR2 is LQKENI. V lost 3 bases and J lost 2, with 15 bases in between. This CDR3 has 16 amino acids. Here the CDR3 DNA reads TGTGCCAGCTCACCTCTAAGTACCGTCACCACAGATACGCAGTATTTT. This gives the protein CASSPLSTVTTDTQYF.

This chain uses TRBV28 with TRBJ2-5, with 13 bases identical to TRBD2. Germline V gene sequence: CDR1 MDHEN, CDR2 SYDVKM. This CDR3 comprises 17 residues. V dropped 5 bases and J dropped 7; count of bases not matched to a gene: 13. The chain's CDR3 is CASSLGLAGAGLGTQYF. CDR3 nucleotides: TGTGCCAGCAGTCTAGGACTAGCGGGGGCGGGTTTAGGGACCCAGTACTTC.

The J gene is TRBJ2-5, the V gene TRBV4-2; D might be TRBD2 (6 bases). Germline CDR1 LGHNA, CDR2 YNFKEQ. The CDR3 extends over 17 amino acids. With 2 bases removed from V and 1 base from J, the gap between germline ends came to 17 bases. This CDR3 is CASSQRMASVPQETQYF. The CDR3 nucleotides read TGTGCCAGCAGCCAAAGGATGGCTAGCGTACCCCAAGAGACCCAGTACTTC.

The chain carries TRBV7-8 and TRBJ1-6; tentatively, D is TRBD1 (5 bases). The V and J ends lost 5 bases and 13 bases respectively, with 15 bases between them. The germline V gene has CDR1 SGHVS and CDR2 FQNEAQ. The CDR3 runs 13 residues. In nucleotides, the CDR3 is TGTGCCAGCAGCAAACAGGCGATGGGGCCCCTCCACTTT. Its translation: CASSKQAMGPLHF.

This chain's CDR3 is CASSLRTGRNTEAFF. The CDR3 nucleotides read TGTGCCAGCAGTCTTCGGACGGGCCGGAACACTGAAGCTTTCTTT. V gene TRBV27 combines with J gene TRBJ1-1, with no clear D. The V gene's germline CDR1 is MNHEY and CDR2 SMNVEV (reference sequence). The CDR3 is 15 residues long. The V and J ends lost 5 bases and 1 base respectively, with 14 bases between them.

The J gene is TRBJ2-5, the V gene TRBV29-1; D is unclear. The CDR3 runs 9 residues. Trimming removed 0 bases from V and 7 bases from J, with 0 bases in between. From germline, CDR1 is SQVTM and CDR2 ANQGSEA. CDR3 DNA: TGCAGCGTTGAAGAGACCCAGTACTTC. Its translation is CSVEETQYF.

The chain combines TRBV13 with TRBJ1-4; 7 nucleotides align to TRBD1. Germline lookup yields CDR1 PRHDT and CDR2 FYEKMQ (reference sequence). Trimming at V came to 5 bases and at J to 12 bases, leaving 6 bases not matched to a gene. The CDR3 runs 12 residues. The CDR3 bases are TGTGCCAGCAGCAATCCCACAGGGGAACTGTTTTTT. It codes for CASSNPTGELFF.

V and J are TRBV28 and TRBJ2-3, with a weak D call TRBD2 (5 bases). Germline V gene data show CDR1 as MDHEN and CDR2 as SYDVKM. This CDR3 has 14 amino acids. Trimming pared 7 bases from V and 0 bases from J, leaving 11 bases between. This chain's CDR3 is CASTLGGSTDTQYF. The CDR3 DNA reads TGTGCCAGCACCCTGGGCGGGAGCACAGATACGCAGTATTTT. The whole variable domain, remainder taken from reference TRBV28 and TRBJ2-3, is DVKVTQSSRYLVKRTGEKVFLECVQDMDHENMFWYRQDPGLGLRLIYFSYDVKMKEKGDIPEGYSVSREKKERFSLILESASTNQTSMYLCASTLGGSTDTQYFGPGTRLTVL.

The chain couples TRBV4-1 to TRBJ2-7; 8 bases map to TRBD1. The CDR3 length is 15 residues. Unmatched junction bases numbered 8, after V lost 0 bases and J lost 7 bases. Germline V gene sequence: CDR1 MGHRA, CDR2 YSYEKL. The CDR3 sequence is CASSQDHRGLGEQYF. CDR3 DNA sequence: TGCGCCAGCAGCCAAGATCACAGGGGGTTAGGAGAGCAGTACTTC.